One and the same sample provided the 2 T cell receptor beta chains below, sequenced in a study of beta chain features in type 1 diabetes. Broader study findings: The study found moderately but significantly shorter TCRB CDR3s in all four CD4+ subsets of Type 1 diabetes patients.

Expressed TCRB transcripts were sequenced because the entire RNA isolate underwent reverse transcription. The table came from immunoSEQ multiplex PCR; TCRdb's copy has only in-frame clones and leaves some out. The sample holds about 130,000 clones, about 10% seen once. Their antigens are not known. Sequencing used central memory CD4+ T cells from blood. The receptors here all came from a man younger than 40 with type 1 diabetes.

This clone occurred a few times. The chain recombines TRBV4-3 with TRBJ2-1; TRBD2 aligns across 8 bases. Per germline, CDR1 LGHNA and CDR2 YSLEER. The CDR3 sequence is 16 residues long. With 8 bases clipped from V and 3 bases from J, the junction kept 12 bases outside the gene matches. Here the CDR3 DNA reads TGCGCCAGCCGTTCGTACGGGGGGGCAGACTACAATGAGCAGTTCTTC. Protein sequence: CASRSYGGADYNEQFF.

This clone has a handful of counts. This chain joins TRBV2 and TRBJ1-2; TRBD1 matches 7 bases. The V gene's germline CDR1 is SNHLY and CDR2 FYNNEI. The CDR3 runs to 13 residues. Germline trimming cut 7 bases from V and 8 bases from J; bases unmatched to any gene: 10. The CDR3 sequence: CASTESGTAGYTF. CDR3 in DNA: TGTGCCAGCACGGAATCCGGGACAGCAGGCTACACCTTC. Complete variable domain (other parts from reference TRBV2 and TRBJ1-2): EPEVTQTPSHQVTQMGQEVILRCVPISNHLYFYWYRQILGQKVEFLVSFYNNEISEKSEIFDDQFSVERPDGSNFTLKIRSTKLEDSAMYFCASTESGTAGYTFGSGTRLTVV.